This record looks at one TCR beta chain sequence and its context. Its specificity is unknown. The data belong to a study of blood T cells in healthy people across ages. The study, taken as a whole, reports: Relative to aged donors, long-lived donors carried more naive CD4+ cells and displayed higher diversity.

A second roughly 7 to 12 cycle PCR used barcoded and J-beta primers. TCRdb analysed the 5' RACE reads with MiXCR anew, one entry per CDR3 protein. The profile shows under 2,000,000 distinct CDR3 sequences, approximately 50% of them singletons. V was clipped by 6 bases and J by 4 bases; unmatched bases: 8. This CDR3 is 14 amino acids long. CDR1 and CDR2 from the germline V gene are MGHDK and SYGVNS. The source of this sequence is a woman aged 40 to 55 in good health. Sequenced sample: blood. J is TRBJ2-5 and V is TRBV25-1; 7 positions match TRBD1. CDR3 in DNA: TGTGCCAGCAGCCCAAAGGGGGCAAGAGAGACCCAGTACTTC. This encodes CASSPKGARETQYF.